The subject of this entry is one T cell receptor beta chain. Its matching antigen is unknown. The CDR3 has 16 residues. The germline V gene has CDR1 SGHNT and CDR2 YYREEE (reference sequence). After removal of 4 bases from V and 0 bases from J, the junction contained 7 bases not matched to a gene. The data stem from a study of cytomegalovirus exposure and HLA in healthy donors. Broader study findings: Most CMV-associated TCR beta chains were later found to appear HLA-restricted. A link between a missense DCLRE1C variant and TCR beta V- and J-gene trimming emerged from a later analysis. When analyzed later, the rates of TCR association showed variation by HLA locus, with DRB1 the most and HLA-C the fewest.

The PCR was carried out with 60 Vbeta primers and 13 Jbeta primers. Produced via immunoSEQ multiplex PCR; TCRdb's table is partial and in-frame only. The sample yields about 170,000 clones, around 75% seen once. The chain has TRBV5-4 and TRBJ2-1; 7 bases are a match to TRBD1. The source of this sequence is a male donor in good health and CMV-seronegative. Sequenced material: PBMCs. For the CDR3, the DNA is TGTGCCAGCAGCCTGGGACAGCCAAGCTCCTACAATGAGCAGTTCTTC. Amino acids: CASSLGQPSSYNEQFF.